The next 22 T cell receptor beta chains were all read from a single sample in a study of Ad26.COV2.S vaccination and SARS-CoV-2 variants. Regarding treatment: roughly 18 received Ad26.COV2.S at low or high dose, single or two shots; about 5 received placebo; per-sample allocation not given. The investigators took samples on day 63 after the first vaccine or placebo injection. This table comes from immunoSEQ multiplex PCR, and its TCRdb copy is limited to in-frame clones, with some not included. The data contain fewer than 400,000 clones, 89% of them singletons. Specimen: peripheral blood, collected in a trial of Ad26.COV2.S vaccine versus placebo. Receptors originate from a person aged 18 to 65 who received the Ad26.COV2.S COVID-19 vaccine or a placebo.

The chain recombines TRBV7-2 with TRBJ1-2; 7 bases align to TRBD1. Germline trimming cut 5 bases from V and 8 bases from J; bases unmatched to any gene: 5. The CDR3 totals 12 residues. From germline, CDR1 is SGHTA and CDR2 FQGNSA. The CDR3 here is CASSPTGYGYTF. The CDR3 DNA is TGTGCCAGCAGCCCGACAGGGTACGGCTACACCTTC.

The J gene is TRBJ1-6, the V gene TRBV28; D uncertain. The CDR3 is 13 residues long. Germline V gives CDR1 MDHEN, CDR2 SYDVKM. V was cut by 5 bases and J by 7 bases, with 9 bases left in between. The DNA of the CDR3 is TGTGCCAGCAGTCTCTACGGGAATTCACCCCTCCACTTT. Protein: CASSLYGNSPLHF.

The count of this clone is one. The rearrangement links TRBV19 to TRBJ1-4; D is perhaps TRBD1 (6 bases). CDR1 is LNHDA, CDR2 SQIVND, per germline (reference sequence). The CDR3 has 14 amino acids. Trimming shortened V by 3 bases and J by 8 bases, and 13 bases separated the two germline ends. Here the CDR3 reads CASSMEQGGEKLFF. The CDR3 nucleotides read TGTGCCAGTAGTATGGAACAGGGCGGGGAAAAACTGTTTTTT.

This clone was observed once. The CDR3 bases are TGTGCCAGCAGCTTTCTTGGCGGCTCCTACGAGCAGTACTTC. Its translation: CASSFLGGSYEQYF. The rearrangement links TRBV5-5 to TRBJ2-7; D gene uncertain. With 2 bases removed from V and 0 bases from J, the gap between germline ends came to 9 bases. The CDR3 contains 14 residues. The germline V gene encodes CDR1 SGHKS and CDR2 YYEKEE (reference sequence).

The rearrangement links TRBV27 to TRBJ2-7; maybe TRBD2 (5 bases). CDR1 is MNHEY, CDR2 SMNVEV, per germline (reference sequence). The length of the CDR3 is 14 residues. V lost 6 bases to trimming and J lost 2 bases, with 14 bases between them. The CDR3 reads CASSRTPGAYEQYF. The CDR3 DNA follows: TGTGCCAGCAGCCGAACTCCCGGGGCCTACGAGCAGTACTTC.

This clone was observed a few times. The chain employs TRBV2 and TRBJ1-6; 10 positions match TRBD1. J was trimmed by 6 bases and V by 5 bases; bases with no gene match: 4. The CDR3 contains 15 residues. CDR1 SNHLY and CDR2 FYNNEI come from the germline V gene. This chain's CDR3 is CASSIRTGGNSPLHF. CDR3 sequence (DNA): TGTGCCAGCAGTATTAGGACAGGGGGTAATTCACCCCTCCACTTT.

This clone was found a few times. The chain's CDR3 is CASSVEDGGSYEQYF. CDR3 nucleotides: TGTGCCAGCAGCGTAGAGGATGGTGGGAGCTACGAGCAGTACTTC. The rearrangement joins TRBV9 to TRBJ2-7; the D gene is possibly TRBD2 (5 bases). Trimming cost V 0 bases and J 3 bases, with 13 bases left between them. This CDR3 has 15 amino acids. Germline CDR1 and CDR2: SGDLS and YYNGEE. The full variable domain, in which reference TRBV9 and TRBJ2-7 provide the parts outside the CDR3, is DSGVTQTPKHLITATGQRVTLRCSPRSGDLSVYWYQQSLDQGLQFLIQYYNGEERAKGNILERFSAQQFPDLHSELNLSSLELGDSALYFCASSVEDGGSYEQYFGPGTRLTVT.

V gene TRBV7-2 combines with J gene TRBJ2-5, with 7 bases lining up with TRBD2. Trimming removed 5 bases from V and 6 bases from J; junction bases left unmatched: 18. This CDR3 spans 17 amino acids. Germline CDR1 is SGHTA and CDR2 is FQGNSA. CDR3 DNA sequence: TGTGCCAGCAGCCGTCGGGGAGGGCCCGGTGCGAGAAAGACCCAGTACTTC. Its translation: CASSRRGGPGARKTQYF.

The chain is built from TRBV18 and TRBJ1-1; 8 positions match TRBD1. CDR1 and CDR2 (germline): KGHSH, LQKENI. The CDR3 has 15 residues. The ends lost 2 bases at V and 5 bases at J; junction bases unmatched: 7. The CDR3 spells CASSPGMTGVTEAFF. In nucleotides, the CDR3 is TGTGCCAGCTCACCAGGAATGACAGGGGTGACTGAAGCTTTCTTT.

CDR3 amino acids: CASSIVGFHEQYF. The CDR3 DNA reads as TGTGCCAGTAGTATAGTTGGTTTCCACGAGCAGTACTTC. The V call is TRBV19, the J call TRBJ2-7; the D is unclear. The CDR3 totals 13 residues. The germline V and J ends were trimmed by 1 base and 5 bases, with 9 bases remaining between them. CDR1 is LNHDA, CDR2 SQIVND, per germline (reference sequence).

The chain is built from TRBV15 and TRBJ1-1; tentatively, D is TRBD1 (6 bases). The CDR3 has 12 residues. V was trimmed by 4 bases and J by 3 bases, leaving 6 bases between them. Germline V gene sequence: CDR1 LNHNV, CDR2 YYDKDF (reference sequence). As DNA, the CDR3 is TGTGCCACCAGCACAGGGGACACTGAAGCTTTCTTT. It specifies CATSTGDTEAFF.

The chain carries TRBV27 and TRBJ2-3, with 8 bases matching TRBD2. Germline loops: CDR1 MNHEY, CDR2 SMNVEV (reference sequence). This CDR3 comprises 16 residues. The junction had 10 bases not matched to a gene; V was cut back by 7 bases and J by 1 base. The CDR3 coding sequence is TGTGCCAGCAACAGTTTAGCGGGAAAGGGCACAGATACGCAGTATTTT. Translation gives CASNSLAGKGTDTQYF.

This chain uses TRBV5-8 with TRBJ2-4; D possibly corresponds to TRBD2 (6 bases). The germline gives CDR1 SGHTS, CDR2 YDEGEE. Trimming stripped 3 bases from V and 7 bases from J, with 11 bases between. The CDR3 covers 13 residues. The CDR3 sequence is CASSWEVGNIQYF. The CDR3 region has the DNA TGTGCCAGCAGCTGGGAGGTGGGGAACATTCAGTACTTC. The full variable domain, rest sourced from reference TRBV5-8 and TRBJ2-4, is EAGVTQSPTHLIKTRGQQATLRCSPISGHTSVYWYQQALGLGLQFLLWYDEGEERNRGNFPPRFSGRQFPNYSSELNVNALELEDSALYLCASSWEVGNIQYFGAGTRLSVL.

The chain uses TRBV7-2 and TRBJ2-2; no clear D gene. Trimming took off 2 bases at V and 8 bases at J, with 9 bases between the two ends. The CDR3 contains 13 residues. Germline CDR1 and CDR2: SGHTA and FQGNSA. The chain's CDR3 is CASSLNSGGELFF. CDR3 DNA: TGTGCCAGCAGCTTAAATTCCGGGGGGGAGCTGTTTTTT. The variable domain in full, completed from reference TRBV7-2 and TRBJ2-2, reads GAGVSQSPSNKVTEKGKDVELRCDPISGHTALYWYRQSLGQGLEFLIYFQGNSAPDKSGLPSDRFSAERTGGSVSTLTIQRTQQEDSAVYLCASSLNSGGELFFGEGSRLTVL.

The gene calls are TRBV28 and TRBJ2-3, with D perhaps being TRBD1 or TRBD2 (5 bases each). CDR3 length: 15 amino acids. Germline V gene data show CDR1 as MDHEN and CDR2 as SYDVKM. The V end lost 3 bases, the J end lost 2 bases, and 12 bases lay between the germline ends. As DNA, the CDR3 is TGTGCCAGCAGTTTTGGGGGTATCTACACAGATACGCAGTATTTT. Protein sequence: CASSFGGIYTDTQYF.

The rearrangement uses TRBV9 and TRBJ2-1, with TRBD2 identical over 16 bases. The CDR3 contains 15 residues. Germline V gene sequence: CDR1 SGDLS, CDR2 YYNGEE. The ends lost 3 bases at V and 9 bases at J; junction bases unmatched: 3. The CDR3 DNA reads as TGTGCCAGCAGCGCGGGACTAGCGGGAGGGGTTGAGCAGTTCTTC. Its translation is CASSAGLAGGVEQFF.

The chain has TRBV10-2 and TRBJ2-7, with 10 positions matching TRBD2. The trim removed 2 bases at V and 5 bases at J, leaving 6 bases unmatched. The CDR3 consists of 15 residues. CDR1 and CDR2 (germline): WSHSY, SAAADI. CDR3 coding DNA: TGCGCCAGCAGTGAGGTTAGCGGGAGGCTCAACGAGCAGTACTTC. Residues: CASSEVSGRLNEQYF.

The chain recombines TRBV4-3 with TRBJ2-3; 11 bases are shared with TRBD2. V lost 1 base, J lost 6 bases, and 6 bases stayed unmatched. Germline values: CDR1 LGHNA, CDR2 YSLEER. The CDR3 is 16 residues long. This CDR3 is CASSQALAGGRDTQYF. The CDR3 region has the DNA TGCGCCAGCAGCCAAGCTCTAGCGGGAGGTCGGGATACGCAGTATTTT.

This chain joins TRBV19 and TRBJ2-7; TRBD1 agrees at 8 bases. J was trimmed by 2 bases and V by 2 bases; bases with no gene match: 2. The CDR3 loop spans 14 amino acids. Germline CDR1 is LNHDA and CDR2 is SQIVND (reference sequence). The CDR3 is CASSIYRGAYEQYF. In nucleotides, the CDR3 is TGTGCCAGTAGTATATACAGGGGGGCCTACGAGCAGTACTTC. Looking up the rest from reference TRBV19 and TRBJ2-7 gives the full variable domain: DGGITQSPKYLFRKEGQNVTLSCEQNLNHDAMYWYRQDPGQGLRLIYYSQIVNDFQKGDIAEGYSVSREKKESFPLTVTSAQKNPTAFYLCASSIYRGAYEQYFGPGTRLTVT.

The J gene is TRBJ1-6, the V gene TRBV7-8, with D possibly matching TRBD1 (6 bases). The CDR3 contains 16 residues. V was pared by 2 bases and J by 5 bases, with 13 bases between. Germline V gene lookup returns CDR1 SGHVS and CDR2 FQNEAQ. The CDR3 loop reads CASSLTGQNDNSPLHF. The CDR3 nucleotides read TGTGCCAGCAGCTTAACCGGACAGAACGATAATTCACCCCTCCACTTT.

The genes are TRBV27 and TRBJ1-5, with D tentatively TRBD1 (5 bases). V lost 7 bases, J lost 0 bases, and 13 bases lay in between. This CDR3 region has 15 residues. Germline CDR1 reads MNHEY; CDR2 reads SMNVEV (reference sequence). CDR3 protein: CASNTRGYSNQPQHF. The CDR3 nucleotides read TGTGCCAGCAACACCCGGGGCTATAGCAATCAGCCCCAGCATTTT.

The V gene is TRBV4-3, the J gene TRBJ2-2, with D unresolved. This CDR3 spans 18 amino acids. V lost 0 bases to trimming and J lost 0 bases, with 14 bases between them. Germline assignment: CDR1 LGHNA and CDR2 YSLEER. CDR3 residues: CASSQDLGGSANTGELFF. As DNA, the CDR3 is TGCGCCAGCAGCCAAGATCTGGGCGGAAGCGCGAACACCGGGGAGCTGTTTTTT.